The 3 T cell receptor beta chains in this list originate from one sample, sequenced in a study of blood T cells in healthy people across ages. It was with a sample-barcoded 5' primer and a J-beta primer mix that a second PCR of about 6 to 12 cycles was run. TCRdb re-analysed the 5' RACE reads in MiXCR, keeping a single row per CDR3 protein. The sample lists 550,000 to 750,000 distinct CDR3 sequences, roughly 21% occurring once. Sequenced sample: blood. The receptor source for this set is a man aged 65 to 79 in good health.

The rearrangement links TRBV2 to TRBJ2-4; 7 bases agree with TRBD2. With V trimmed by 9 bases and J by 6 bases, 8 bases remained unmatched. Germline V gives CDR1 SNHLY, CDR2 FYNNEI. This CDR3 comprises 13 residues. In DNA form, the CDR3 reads TGTGCCAGGGGAGGGGACCCCCCAAACATTCAGTACTTC. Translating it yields CARGGDPPNIQYF.

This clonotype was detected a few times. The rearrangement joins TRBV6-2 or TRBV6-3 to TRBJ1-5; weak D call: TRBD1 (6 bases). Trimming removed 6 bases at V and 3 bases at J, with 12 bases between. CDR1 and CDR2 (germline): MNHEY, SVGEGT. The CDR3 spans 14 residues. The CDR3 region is CASSQDRFNQPQHF. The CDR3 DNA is TGTGCCAGCAGCCAAGACAGGTTCAATCAGCCCCAGCATTTT.

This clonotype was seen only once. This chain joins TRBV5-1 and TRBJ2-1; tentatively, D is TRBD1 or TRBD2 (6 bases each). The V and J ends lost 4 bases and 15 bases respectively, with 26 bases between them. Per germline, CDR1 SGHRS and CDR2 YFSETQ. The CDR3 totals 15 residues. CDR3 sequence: CASSLPGRGLSWLFF. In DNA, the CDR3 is TGCGCCAGCAGCCTCCCGGGACGGGGGCTTTCTTGGTTGTTCTTC. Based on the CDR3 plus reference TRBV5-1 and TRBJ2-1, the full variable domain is KAGVTQTPRYLIKTRGQQVTLSCSPISGHRSVSWYQQTPGQGLQFLFEYFSETQRNKGNFPGRFSGRQFSNSRSEMNVSTLELGDSALYLCASSLPGRGLSWLFFGPGTRLTVL.